Described below is a single TCR beta chain sequence and its context. This record belongs to a study of technical replicates of blood from several donors. Measured with immunoSEQ multiplex PCR; TCRdb has only the in-frame clones, and not every one. Of around 79,000 clones in the sample, 91% are singletons; the top ten hold over 0.35%. The sequenced sample was T cells isolated from PBMCs. The clonotype originates from a human donor in good health. Some clones in this sample may be carry-over from other donors' samples.

The CDR3: CASSRDRERDTGELFF. In DNA form, the CDR3 reads TGTGCCAGCAGCAGGGACAGGGAAAGGGACACCGGGGAGCTGTTTTTT. The chain carries TRBV7-2 and TRBJ2-2, with 9 bases lining up with TRBD1. Germline-derived CDR1 and CDR2 are SGHTA and FQGNSA. Losses at the gene ends were 5 bases for V and 3 bases for J; bases not matched to a gene: 7. The CDR3 loop spans 16 amino acids.